A selection of T cell receptor beta chains follows, all from one sample in a study of shared clonotypes between healthy human individuals. The data were produced by immunoSEQ multiplex PCR, yet TCRdb's version contains in-frame clones alone and is incomplete. The profile covers 1,500,000 or so clones, with roughly 96% appearing a single time and 1% to 1.5% taken by the ten largest. Sequenced material: naive CD4+ T cells sorted from blood. The source is a man aged 25 to 40 in good health. The CDR3 runs from the conserved cysteine through the conserved F or W. Fields, in order: D gene, V gene, J gene, clone size, CDR3 protein, CDR3 DNA. The D gene is left open where the match is weak. Size tells how often a clone was seen (once, few, many) or the class of an expanded clone, and some rows leave it out.

>-|TRBV5-4|TRBJ2-1|-
CASNSGVFEHEQFF
TGTGCCAGCAATTCGGGAGTATTCGAGCATGAGCAGTTCTTC
>TRBD1|TRBV28|TRBJ2-3|-
CASSPVPGTGPTDTQYF
TGTGCCAGCAGCCCCGTCCCCGGGACAGGGCCCACAGATACGCAGTATTTT
>-|TRBV27|TRBJ1-5|-
CASSPLPLDSYSNQPQHF
TGTGCCAGCAGTCCCCTCCCCCTCGACAGTTATAGCAATCAGCCCCAGCATTTT
>-|TRBV11-2|TRBJ2-7|-
CASKPGRSPHGQYF
TGTGCCAGCAAGCCGGGACGGAGCCCTCACGGGCAGTACTTC
>-|TRBV6-4|TRBJ2-1|-
CASSDSPGLPYNEQFF
TGTGCCAGCAGTGACTCGCCAGGACTACCTTACAATGAGCAGTTCTTC
>-|TRBV19|TRBJ1-5|-
CASSRGSSTNQPQHF
TGTGCCAGTAGTAGAGGGAGTAGTACCAATCAGCCCCAGCATTTT
>TRBD2|TRBV7-8|TRBJ2-1|-
CASSYRPFSGGGNEQFF
TGTGCCAGCAGCTACCGCCCGTTCAGCGGGGGAGGCAATGAGCAGTTCTTC
>-|TRBV6-1|TRBJ2-3|-
CASSEVDGVVGDTQYF
TGTGCCAGCAGTGAAGTCGACGGGGTTGTCGGAGATACGCAGTATTTT
>TRBD1|TRBV19|TRBJ2-1|once
CASSIGGQGAFLNEQFF
TGTGCCAGTAGTATCGGGGGACAGGGGGCGTTTTTGAATGAGCAGTTCTTC
>TRBD1|TRBV29-1|TRBJ2-7|-
CSVRGGGVYEQYF
TGCAGCGTTAGAGGGGGCGGAGTGTACGAGCAGTACTTC
>TRBD2|TRBV5-1|TRBJ2-1|-
CASSLTLAGGDEQFF
TGCGCCAGCAGCTTAACCCTAGCGGGAGGGGATGAGCAGTTCTTC
>-|TRBV4-1|TRBJ2-5|-
CASSQAYGFRETQYF
TGCGCCAGCAGCCAAGCCTACGGATTTAGGGAGACCCAGTACTTC
>-|TRBV29-1|TRBJ2-5|-
CSVEQGGGETQYF
TGCAGCGTTGAACAGGGGGGCGGGGAGACCCAGTACTTC
>TRBD2|TRBV5-4|TRBJ2-5|-
CASSFLAEETQYF
TGTGCCAGCAGCTTCCTAGCGGAAGAGACCCAGTACTTC
>-|TRBV4-3|TRBJ1-1|-
CASSLVIEGLNTEAFF
TGCGCCAGCAGCCTGGTTATCGAGGGCTTGAACACTGAAGCTTTCTTT
>-|TRBV19|TRBJ1-5|-
CATGQKGQPQHF
TGTGCCACCGGACAAAAAGGTCAGCCCCAGCATTTT
>TRBD1|TRBV11-2|TRBJ1-3|-
CASRRDSSALTFGNTIYF
TGTGCCAGCAGACGGGACAGCTCCGCTCTTACCTTCGGAAACACCATATATTTT
>-|TRBV19|TRBJ2-3|-
CASSIWTITDTQYF
TGTGCCAGTAGTATTTGGACTATCACAGATACGCAGTATTTT
>-|TRBV11-2|TRBJ2-1|-
CASSPLGGSYNEQFF
TGTGCCAGCAGCCCTCTCGGTGGCTCCTACAATGAGCAGTTCTTC
>-|TRBV28|TRBJ1-1|once
CASSLIGIRTEAFF
TGTGCCAGCAGTTTAATAGGGATTAGGACTGAAGCTTTCTTT
>-|TRBV9|TRBJ1-1|once
CASSVALNTEAFF
TGTGCCAGCAGCGTAGCACTTAACACTGAAGCTTTCTTT
>-|TRBV5-1|TRBJ2-1|-
CASSLEAGKGEQFF
TGCGCCAGCAGCTTGGAGGCAGGGAAGGGTGAGCAGTTCTTC
>TRBD1|TRBV27|TRBJ1-1|-
CASSFLSSDRHPFF
TGTGCCAGCAGTTTTCTTTCATCGGACAGGCACCCTTTCTTT
>-|TRBV28|TRBJ2-3|once
CASSSPQADTQYF
TGTGCCAGCAGTTCTCCACAGGCAGATACGCAGTATTTT
>-|TRBV28|TRBJ1-5|-
CVSESLGQPQHF
TGTGTCTCTGAAAGTTTAGGTCAGCCCCAGCATTTT
>TRBD2|TRBV7-9|TRBJ2-1|-
CASSRTRPGNEQFF
TGTGCCAGCAGCAGGACTAGGCCCGGCAATGAGCAGTTCTTC
>TRBD1|TRBV6-1|TRBJ2-1|-
CASRGGTGRTNEQFF
TGTGCCAGCCGAGGGGGGACAGGGAGAACCAATGAGCAGTTCTTC
>-|TRBV28|TRBJ2-1|-
CASSLQYNEQFF
TGTGCCAGCAGTTTACAGTACAATGAGCAGTTCTTC
>-|TRBV5-4|TRBJ1-1|-
CASSLPGTQATEAFF
TGTGCCAGCAGCCTACCCGGGACACAGGCCACTGAAGCTTTCTTT
>-|TRBV10-1|TRBJ1-4|once
CASSGGTNEKLFF
TGCGCCAGCAGTGGGGGGACAAATGAAAAACTGTTTTTT
>-|TRBV7-3|TRBJ1-1|-
CASSLSAGSTEAFF
TGTGCCAGCAGCTTAAGCGCAGGGAGCACTGAAGCTTTCTTT
>TRBD2|TRBV20-1|TRBJ2-1|-
CSAPRGDEQFF
TGCAGTGCGCCTCGGGGGGATGAGCAGTTCTTC
>-|TRBV2|TRBJ2-1|-
CASSDRRDNEQFF
TGTGCCAGCAGTGATCGGAGAGACAATGAGCAGTTCTTC
>TRBD2|TRBV5-1|TRBJ2-2|-
CASSLVPGLAGSNTGELFF
TGCGCCAGCAGCTTGGTTCCGGGACTAGCGGGATCGAACACCGGGGAGCTGTTTTTT
>-|TRBV9|TRBJ2-1|-
CASSANGPRSYNEQFF
TGTGCCAGCAGCGCGAACGGACCACGCTCCTACAATGAGCAGTTCTTC
>-|TRBV5-4|TRBJ1-2|-
CASSPRGGGGRYTF
TGTGCCAGCAGCCCGCGCGGAGGGGGGGGCCGCTACACCTTC
>-|TRBV27|TRBJ2-1|-
CASSFRTARHHNEQFF
TGTGCCAGCAGTTTCCGAACCGCTAGACACCACAATGAGCAGTTCTTC
>-|TRBV18|TRBJ1-4|-
CASSRTGITNEKLFF
TGTGCCAGCTCCCGAACAGGGATAACTAATGAAAAACTGTTTTTT
>TRBD2|TRBV5-1|TRBJ2-3|-
CASRPGLAFTDTQYF
TGCGCCAGCAGACCGGGACTAGCGTTTACAGATACGCAGTATTTT
>TRBD1|TRBV18|TRBJ2-3|-
CASSPDRAGITDTQYF
TGTGCCAGCTCACCGGACAGGGCAGGAATCACAGATACGCAGTATTTT
>TRBD2|TRBV6-4|TRBJ2-5|-
CASRVLAGGGETQYF
TGTGCCAGCAGGGTACTAGCGGGAGGTGGGGAGACCCAGTACTTC
>TRBD1|TRBV7-9|TRBJ1-4|-
CASSLVLRTGTINEKLFF
TGTGCCAGCAGCTTAGTCCTTAGGACAGGAACTATTAATGAAAAACTGTTTTTT
>-|TRBV19|TRBJ1-1|once
CASSPSRRQAAEAFF
TGTGCCAGTAGTCCCTCCCGTCGACAGGCCGCTGAAGCTTTCTTT
>-|TRBV10-3|TRBJ2-7|-
CAISESETGRREQYF
TGTGCCATCAGTGAGTCTGAGACAGGTCGTAGAGAGCAGTACTTC
>-|TRBV7-9|TRBJ1-4|-
CASSAPMGVGHEKLFF
TGTGCCAGCAGCGCACCAATGGGGGTTGGACATGAAAAACTGTTTTTT